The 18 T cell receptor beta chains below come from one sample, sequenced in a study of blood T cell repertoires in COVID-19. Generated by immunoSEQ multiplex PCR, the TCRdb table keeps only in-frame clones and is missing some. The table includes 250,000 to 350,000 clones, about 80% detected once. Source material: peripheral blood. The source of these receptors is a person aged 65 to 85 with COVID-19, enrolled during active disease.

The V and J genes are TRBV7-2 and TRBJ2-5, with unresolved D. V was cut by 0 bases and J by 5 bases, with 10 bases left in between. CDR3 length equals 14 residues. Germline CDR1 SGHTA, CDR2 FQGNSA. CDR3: CASSLAGTGETQYF. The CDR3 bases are TGTGCCAGCAGCTTAGCGGGCACTGGGGAGACCCAGTACTTC.

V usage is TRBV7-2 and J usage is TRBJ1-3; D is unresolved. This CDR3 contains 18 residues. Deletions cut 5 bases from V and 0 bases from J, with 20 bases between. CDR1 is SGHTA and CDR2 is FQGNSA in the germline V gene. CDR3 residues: CASSLKGGLSNSGNTIYF. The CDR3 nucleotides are TGTGCCAGCAGCCTCAAGGGCGGGCTTAGTAACTCTGGAAACACCATATATTTT.

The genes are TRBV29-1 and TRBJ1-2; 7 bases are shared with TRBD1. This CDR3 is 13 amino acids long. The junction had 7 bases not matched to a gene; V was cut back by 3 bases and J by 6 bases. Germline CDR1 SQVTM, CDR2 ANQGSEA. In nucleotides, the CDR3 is TGCAGCGTTGACGGGACAGCTGGCCATGGCTACACCTTC. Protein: CSVDGTAGHGYTF. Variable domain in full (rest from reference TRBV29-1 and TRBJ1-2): SAVISQKPSRDICQRGTSLTIQCQVDSQVTMMFWYRQQPGQSLTLIATANQGSEATYESGFVIDKFPISRPNLTFSTLTVSNMSPEDSSIYLCSVDGTAGHGYTFGSGTRLTVV.

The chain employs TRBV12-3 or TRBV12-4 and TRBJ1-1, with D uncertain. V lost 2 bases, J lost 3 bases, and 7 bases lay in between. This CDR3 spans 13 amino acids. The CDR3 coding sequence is TGTGCCAGCAGTTTAAAGGAGGACACTGAAGCTTTCTTT. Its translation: CASSLKEDTEAFF.

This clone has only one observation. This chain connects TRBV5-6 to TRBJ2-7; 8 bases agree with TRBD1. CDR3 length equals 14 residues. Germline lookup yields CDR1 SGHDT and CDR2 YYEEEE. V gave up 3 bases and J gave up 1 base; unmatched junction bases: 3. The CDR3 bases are TGTGCCAGCAGCTCAACAGGGGGATCCTACGAGCAGTACTTC. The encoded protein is CASSSTGGSYEQYF.

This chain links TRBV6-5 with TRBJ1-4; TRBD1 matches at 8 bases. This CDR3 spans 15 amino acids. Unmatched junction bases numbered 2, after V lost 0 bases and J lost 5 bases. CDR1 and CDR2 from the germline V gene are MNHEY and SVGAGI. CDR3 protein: CASSYSGTGNEKLFF. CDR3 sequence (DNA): TGTGCCAGCAGTTACTCCGGGACAGGCAATGAAAAACTGTTTTTT.

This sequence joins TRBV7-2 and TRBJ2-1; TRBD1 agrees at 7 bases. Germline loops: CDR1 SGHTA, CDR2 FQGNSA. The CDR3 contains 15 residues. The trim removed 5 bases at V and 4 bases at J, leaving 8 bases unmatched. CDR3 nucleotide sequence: TGTGCCAGCAGCCTGGGCGCAGGGGGATACAATGAGCAGTTCTTC. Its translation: CASSLGAGGYNEQFF.

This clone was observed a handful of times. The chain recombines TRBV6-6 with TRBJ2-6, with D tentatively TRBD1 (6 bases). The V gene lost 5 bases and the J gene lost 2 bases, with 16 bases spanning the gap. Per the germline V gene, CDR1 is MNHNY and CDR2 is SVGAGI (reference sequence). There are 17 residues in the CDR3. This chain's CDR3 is CASSQLVTGTGANVLTF. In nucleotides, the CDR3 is TGTGCCAGCAGTCAGCTCGTAACAGGGACTGGGGCCAACGTCCTGACTTTC.

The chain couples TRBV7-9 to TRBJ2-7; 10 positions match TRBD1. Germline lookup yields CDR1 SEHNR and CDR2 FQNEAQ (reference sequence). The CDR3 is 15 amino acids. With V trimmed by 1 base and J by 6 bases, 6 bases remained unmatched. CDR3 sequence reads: CASSLVRQGASEQYF. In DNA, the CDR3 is TGTGCCAGCAGCTTAGTTAGACAGGGGGCATCCGAGCAGTACTTC.

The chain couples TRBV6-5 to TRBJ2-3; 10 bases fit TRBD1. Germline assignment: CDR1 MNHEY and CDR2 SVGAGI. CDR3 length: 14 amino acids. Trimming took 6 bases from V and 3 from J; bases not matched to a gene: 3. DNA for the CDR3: TGTGCCAGCAGCACGGACAGGGGGACAGATACGCAGTATTTT. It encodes CASSTDRGTDTQYF.

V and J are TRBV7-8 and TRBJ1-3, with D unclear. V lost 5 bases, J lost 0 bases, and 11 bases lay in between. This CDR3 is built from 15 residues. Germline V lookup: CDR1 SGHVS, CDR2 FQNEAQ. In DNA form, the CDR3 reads TGTGCCAGCAGCCACCGTCGCGTCTCTGGAAACACCATATATTTT. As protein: CASSHRRVSGNTIYF.

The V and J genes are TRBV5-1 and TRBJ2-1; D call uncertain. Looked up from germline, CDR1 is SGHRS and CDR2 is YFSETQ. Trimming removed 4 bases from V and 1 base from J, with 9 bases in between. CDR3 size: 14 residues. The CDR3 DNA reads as TGCGCCAGCAGCCCCGGTCCTTCCTACAATGAGCAGTTCTTC. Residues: CASSPGPSYNEQFF.

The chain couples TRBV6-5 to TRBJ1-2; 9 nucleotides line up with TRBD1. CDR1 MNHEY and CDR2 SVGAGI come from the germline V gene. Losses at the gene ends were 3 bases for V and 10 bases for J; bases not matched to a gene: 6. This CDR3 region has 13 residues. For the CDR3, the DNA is TGTGCCAGCAGTTATCGGGACAGGGCATCCTACACCTTC. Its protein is CASSYRDRASYTF.

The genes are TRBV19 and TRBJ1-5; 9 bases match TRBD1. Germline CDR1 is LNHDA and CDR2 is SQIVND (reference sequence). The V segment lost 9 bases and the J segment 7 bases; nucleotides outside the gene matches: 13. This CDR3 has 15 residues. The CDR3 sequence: CASKPLPTGGQPQHF. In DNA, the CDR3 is TGTGCCAGCAAACCCCTTCCTACAGGGGGCCAGCCCCAGCATTTT.

CDR3 DNA: TGCAGCGTTGACAGGAACCAAGAGACCCAGTACTTC. As protein: CSVDRNQETQYF. The chain recombines TRBV29-1 with TRBJ2-5; no reliable D call. This CDR3 comprises 12 residues. The ends were cut back, 3 bases at V and 0 bases at J, with 5 bases in the middle. The germline V gene encodes CDR1 SQVTM and CDR2 ANQGSEA.

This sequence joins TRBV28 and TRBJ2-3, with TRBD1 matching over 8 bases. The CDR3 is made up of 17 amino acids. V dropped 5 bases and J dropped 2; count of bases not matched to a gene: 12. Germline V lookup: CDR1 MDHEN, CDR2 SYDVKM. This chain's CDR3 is CASSPTRTGLITDTQYF. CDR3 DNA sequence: TGTGCCAGCAGTCCCACTCGGACAGGGTTGATCACAGATACGCAGTATTTT. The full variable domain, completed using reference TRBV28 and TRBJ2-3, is DVKVTQSSRYLVKRTGEKVFLECVQDMDHENMFWYRQDPGLGLRLIYFSYDVKMKEKGDIPEGYSVSREKKERFSLILESASTNQTSMYLCASSPTRTGLITDTQYFGPGTRLTVL.

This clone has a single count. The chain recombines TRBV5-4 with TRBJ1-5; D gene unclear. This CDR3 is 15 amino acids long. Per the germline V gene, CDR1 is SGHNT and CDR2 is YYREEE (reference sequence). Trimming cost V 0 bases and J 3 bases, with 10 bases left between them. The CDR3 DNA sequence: TGTGCCAGCAGCTTGGGCGGTGGGTCCAATCAGCCCCAGCATTTT. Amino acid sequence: CASSLGGGSNQPQHF.

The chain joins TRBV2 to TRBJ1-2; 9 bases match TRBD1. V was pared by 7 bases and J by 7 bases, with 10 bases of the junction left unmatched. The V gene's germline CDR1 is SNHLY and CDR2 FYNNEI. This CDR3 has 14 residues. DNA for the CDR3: TGTGCCAGCACCTTGAAGACAGGGGGAAGTGGCTACACCTTC. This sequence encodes CASTLKTGGSGYTF.